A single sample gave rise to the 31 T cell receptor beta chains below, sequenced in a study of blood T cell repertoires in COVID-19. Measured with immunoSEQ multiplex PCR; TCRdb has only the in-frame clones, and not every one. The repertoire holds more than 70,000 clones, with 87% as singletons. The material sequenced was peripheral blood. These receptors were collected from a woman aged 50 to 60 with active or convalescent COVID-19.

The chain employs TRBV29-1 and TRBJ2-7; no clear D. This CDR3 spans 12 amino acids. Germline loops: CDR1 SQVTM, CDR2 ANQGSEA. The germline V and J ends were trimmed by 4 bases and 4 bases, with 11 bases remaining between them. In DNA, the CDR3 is TGCAGCGTTGGGGCAGCATCTTACGAGCAGTACTTC. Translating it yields CSVGAASYEQYF.

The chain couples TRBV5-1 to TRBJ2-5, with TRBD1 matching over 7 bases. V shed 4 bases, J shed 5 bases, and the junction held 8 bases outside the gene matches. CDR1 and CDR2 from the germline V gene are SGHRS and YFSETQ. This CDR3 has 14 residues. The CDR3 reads CASSNGQVGETQYF. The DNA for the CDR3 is TGCGCCAGCAGCAACGGACAGGTGGGGGAGACCCAGTACTTC.

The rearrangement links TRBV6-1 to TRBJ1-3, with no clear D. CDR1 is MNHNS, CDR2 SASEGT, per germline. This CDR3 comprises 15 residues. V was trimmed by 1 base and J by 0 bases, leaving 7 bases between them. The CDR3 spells CASSEGRSSGNTIYF. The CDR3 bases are TGTGCCAGCAGTGAAGGGAGAAGCTCTGGAAACACCATATATTTT.

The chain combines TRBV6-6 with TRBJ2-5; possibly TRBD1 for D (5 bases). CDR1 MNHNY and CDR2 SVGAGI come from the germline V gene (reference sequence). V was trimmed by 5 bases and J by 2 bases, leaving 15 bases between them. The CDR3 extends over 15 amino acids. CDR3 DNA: TGTGCCAGCAGTCACACACAAAGGACACAAGAGACCCAGTACTTC. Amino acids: CASSHTQRTQETQYF.

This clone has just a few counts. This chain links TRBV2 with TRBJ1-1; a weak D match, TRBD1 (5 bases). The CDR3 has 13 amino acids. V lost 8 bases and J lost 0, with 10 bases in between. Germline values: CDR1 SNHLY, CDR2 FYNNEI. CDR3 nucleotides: TGTGCCAGCGCACAGGCCATGAACACTGAAGCTTTCTTT. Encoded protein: CASAQAMNTEAFF.

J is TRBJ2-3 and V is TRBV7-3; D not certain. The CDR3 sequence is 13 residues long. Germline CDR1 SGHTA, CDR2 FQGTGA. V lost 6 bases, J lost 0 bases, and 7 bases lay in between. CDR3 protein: CASSTASTDTQYF. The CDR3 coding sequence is TGTGCCAGCAGTACTGCCAGCACAGATACGCAGTATTTT.

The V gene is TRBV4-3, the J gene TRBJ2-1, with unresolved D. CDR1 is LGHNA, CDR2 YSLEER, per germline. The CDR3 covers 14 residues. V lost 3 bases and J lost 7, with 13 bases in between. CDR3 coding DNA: TGCGCCAGCAGCCATGGTCTGGCCCCGAATGAGCAGTTCTTC. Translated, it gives CASSHGLAPNEQFF.

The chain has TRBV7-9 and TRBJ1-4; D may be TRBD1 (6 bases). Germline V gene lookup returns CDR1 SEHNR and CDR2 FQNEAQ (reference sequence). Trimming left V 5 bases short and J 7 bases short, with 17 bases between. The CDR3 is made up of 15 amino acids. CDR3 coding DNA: TGTGCCAGCAGCCCAGGGGCAGGGACGGGTGAAAAACTGTTTTTT. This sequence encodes CASSPGAGTGEKLFF.

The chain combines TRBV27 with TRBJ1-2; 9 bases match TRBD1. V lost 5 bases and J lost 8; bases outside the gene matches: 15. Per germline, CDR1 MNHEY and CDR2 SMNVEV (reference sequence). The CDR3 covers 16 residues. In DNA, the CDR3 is TGTGCCAGCAGTCCCTCTCGCGTCCGACAGGGGGGAGGCTACACCTTC. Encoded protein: CASSPSRVRQGGGYTF.

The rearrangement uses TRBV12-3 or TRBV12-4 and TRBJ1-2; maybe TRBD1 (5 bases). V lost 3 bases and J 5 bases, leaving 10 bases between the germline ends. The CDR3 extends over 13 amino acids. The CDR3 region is CASSFQGGYGYTF. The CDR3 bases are TGTGCCAGCAGTTTCCAGGGTGGGTATGGCTACACCTTC.

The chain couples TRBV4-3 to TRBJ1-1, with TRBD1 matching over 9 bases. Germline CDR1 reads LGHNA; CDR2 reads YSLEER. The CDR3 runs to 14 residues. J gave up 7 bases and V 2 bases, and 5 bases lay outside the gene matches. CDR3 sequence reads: CASSQTQGASEAFF. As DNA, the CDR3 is TGCGCCAGCAGCCAAACACAGGGGGCTAGTGAAGCTTTCTTT.

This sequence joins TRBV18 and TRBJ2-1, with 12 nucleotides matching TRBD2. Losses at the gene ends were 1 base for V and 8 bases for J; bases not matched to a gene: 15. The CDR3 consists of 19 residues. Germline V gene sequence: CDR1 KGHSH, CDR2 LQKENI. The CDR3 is CASSPHRASGGAVVYEQFF. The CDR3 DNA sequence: TGTGCCAGCTCACCACACCGGGCTAGCGGGGGGGCTGTTGTTTATGAGCAGTTCTTC.

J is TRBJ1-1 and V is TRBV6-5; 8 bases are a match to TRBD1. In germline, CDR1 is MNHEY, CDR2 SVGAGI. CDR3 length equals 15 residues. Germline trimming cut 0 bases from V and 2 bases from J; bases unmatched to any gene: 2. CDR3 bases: TGTGCCAGCAGTTACTCGACAGGGGCAAACACTGAAGCTTTCTTT. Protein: CASSYSTGANTEAFF.

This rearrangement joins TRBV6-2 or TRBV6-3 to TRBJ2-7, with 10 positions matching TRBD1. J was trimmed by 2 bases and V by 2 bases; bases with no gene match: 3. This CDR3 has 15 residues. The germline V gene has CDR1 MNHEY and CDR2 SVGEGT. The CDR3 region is CASSYRDRGPYEQYF. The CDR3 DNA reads TGTGCCAGCAGTTACCGAGACAGGGGGCCCTACGAGCAGTACTTC.

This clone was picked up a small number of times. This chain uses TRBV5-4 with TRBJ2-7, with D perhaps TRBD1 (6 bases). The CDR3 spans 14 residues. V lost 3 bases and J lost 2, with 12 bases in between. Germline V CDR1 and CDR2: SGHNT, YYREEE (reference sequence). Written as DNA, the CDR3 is TGTGCCAGCAGCTCCGGACAGTCACCCTACGAGCAGTACTTC. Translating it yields CASSSGQSPYEQYF. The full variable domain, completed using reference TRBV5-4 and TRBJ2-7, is ETGVTQSPTHLIKTRGQQVTLRCSSQSGHNTVSWYQQALGQGPQFIFQYYREEENGRGNFPPRFSGLQFPNYSSELNVNALELDDSALYLCASSSGQSPYEQYFGPGTRLTVT.

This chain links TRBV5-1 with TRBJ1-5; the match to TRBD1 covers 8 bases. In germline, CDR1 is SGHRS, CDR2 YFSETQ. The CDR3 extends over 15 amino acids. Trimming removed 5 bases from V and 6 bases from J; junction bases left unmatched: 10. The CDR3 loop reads CASSRQGRGRQPQHF. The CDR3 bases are TGCGCCAGCAGTCGACAGGGGAGAGGCCGTCAGCCCCAGCATTTT.

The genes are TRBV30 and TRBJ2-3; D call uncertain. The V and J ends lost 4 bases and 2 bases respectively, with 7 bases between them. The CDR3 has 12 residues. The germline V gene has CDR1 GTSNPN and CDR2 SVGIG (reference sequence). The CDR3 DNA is TGTGCCTGGAATAGTATCACAGATACGCAGTATTTT. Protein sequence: CAWNSITDTQYF.

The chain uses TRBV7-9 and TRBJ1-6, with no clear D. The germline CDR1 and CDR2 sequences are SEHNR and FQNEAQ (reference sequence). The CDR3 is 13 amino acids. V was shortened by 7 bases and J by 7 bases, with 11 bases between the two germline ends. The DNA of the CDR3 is TGTGCCAGCAATCAACCGGGGAATTCACCCCTCCACTTT. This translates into CASNQPGNSPLHF.

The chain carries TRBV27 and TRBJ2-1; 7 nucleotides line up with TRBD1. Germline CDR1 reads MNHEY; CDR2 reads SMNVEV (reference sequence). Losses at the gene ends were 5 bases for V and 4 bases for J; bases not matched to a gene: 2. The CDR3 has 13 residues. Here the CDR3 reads CASSGTAYNEQFF. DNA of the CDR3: TGTGCCAGCAGTGGGACAGCGTACAATGAGCAGTTCTTC.

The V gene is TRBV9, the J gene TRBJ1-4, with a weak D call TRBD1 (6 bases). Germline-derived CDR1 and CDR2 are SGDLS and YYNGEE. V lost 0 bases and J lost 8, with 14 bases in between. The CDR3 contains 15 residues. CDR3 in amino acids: CASSVGTDTREKLFF. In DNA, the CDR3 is TGTGCCAGCAGCGTAGGGACAGACACGCGAGAAAAACTGTTTTTT.

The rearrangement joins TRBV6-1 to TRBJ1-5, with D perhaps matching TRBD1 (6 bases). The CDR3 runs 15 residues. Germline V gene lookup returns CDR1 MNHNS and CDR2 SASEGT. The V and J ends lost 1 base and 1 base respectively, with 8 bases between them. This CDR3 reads CASSEEGGSNQPQHF. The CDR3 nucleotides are TGTGCCAGCAGTGAAGAGGGGGGGAGCAATCAGCCCCAGCATTTT.

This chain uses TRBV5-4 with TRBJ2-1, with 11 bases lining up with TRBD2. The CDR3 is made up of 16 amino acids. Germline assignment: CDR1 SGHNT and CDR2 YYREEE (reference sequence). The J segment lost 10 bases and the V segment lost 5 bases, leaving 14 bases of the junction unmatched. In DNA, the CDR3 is TGTGCCAGCAGACGACGCGGGACTAGCGGCTTTAGGGAGCAGTTCTTC. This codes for CASRRRGTSGFREQFF.

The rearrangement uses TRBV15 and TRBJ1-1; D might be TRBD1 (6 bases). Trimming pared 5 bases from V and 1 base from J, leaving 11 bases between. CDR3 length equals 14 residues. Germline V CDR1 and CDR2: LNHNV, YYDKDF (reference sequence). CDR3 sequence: CATSQDRSNTEAFF. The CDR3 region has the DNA TGTGCCACCAGCCAAGACAGGTCGAACACTGAAGCTTTCTTT.

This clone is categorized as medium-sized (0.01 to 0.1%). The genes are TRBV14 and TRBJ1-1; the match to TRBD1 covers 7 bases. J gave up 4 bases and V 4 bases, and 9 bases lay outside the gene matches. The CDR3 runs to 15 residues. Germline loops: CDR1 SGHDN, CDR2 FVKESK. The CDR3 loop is CASSLAGGLATEAFF. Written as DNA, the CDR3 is TGTGCCAGCAGCCTGGCAGGGGGGTTAGCCACTGAAGCTTTCTTT.

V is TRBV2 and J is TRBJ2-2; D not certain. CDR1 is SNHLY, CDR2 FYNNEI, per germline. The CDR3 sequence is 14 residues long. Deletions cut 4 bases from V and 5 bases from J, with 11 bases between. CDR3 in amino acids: CASSAGGLTGELFF. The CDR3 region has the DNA TGTGCCAGCAGTGCCGGTGGTTTGACCGGGGAGCTGTTTTTT.

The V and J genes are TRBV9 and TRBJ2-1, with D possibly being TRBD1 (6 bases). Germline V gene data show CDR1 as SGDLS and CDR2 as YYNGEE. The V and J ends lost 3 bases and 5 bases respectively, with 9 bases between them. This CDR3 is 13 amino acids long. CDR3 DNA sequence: TGTGCCAGCAGCGAGGGGGACAACAATGAGCAGTTCTTC. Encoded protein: CASSEGDNNEQFF.

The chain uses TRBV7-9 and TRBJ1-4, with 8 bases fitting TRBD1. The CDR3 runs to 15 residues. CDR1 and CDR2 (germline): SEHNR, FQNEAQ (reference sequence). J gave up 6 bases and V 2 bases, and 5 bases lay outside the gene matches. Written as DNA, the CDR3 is TGTGCCAGCAGCTTAAATACAGGGGGTCATGAAAAACTGTTTTTT. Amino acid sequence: CASSLNTGGHEKLFF.

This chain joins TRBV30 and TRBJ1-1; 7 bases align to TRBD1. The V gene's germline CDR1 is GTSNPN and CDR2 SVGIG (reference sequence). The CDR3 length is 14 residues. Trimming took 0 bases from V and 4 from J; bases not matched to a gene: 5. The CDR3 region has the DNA TGTGCCTGGAGTGTGAAGGGGGCTCCCACTGAAGCTTTCTTT. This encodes CAWSVKGAPTEAFF.

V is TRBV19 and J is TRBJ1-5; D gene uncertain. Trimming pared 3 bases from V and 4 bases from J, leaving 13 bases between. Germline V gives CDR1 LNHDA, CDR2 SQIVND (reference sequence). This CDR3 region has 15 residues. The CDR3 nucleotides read TGTGCCAGTAGTATCGTGTCGACACAGAATCAGCCCCAGCATTTT. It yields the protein CASSIVSTQNQPQHF.

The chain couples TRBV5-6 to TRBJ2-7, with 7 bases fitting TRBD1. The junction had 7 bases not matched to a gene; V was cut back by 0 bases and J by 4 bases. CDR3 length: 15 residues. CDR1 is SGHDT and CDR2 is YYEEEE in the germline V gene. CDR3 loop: CASSLGRQGWYEQYF. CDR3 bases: TGTGCCAGCAGCTTGGGGAGACAGGGTTGGTACGAGCAGTACTTC.

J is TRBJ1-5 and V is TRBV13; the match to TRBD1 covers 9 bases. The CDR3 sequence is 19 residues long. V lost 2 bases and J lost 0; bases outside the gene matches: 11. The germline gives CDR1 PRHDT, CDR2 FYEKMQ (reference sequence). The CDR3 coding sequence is TGTGCCAGCAGCTTACCCAAGCCGGGGGGACAGGGTAGCAATCAGCCCCAGCATTTT. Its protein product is CASSLPKPGGQGSNQPQHF. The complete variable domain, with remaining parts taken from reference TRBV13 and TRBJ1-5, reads AAGVIQSPRHLIKEKRETATLKCYPIPRHDTVYWYQQGPGQDPQFLISFYEKMQSDKGSIPDRFSAQQFSDYHSELNMSSLELGDSALYFCASSLPKPGGQGSNQPQHFGDGTRLSIL.